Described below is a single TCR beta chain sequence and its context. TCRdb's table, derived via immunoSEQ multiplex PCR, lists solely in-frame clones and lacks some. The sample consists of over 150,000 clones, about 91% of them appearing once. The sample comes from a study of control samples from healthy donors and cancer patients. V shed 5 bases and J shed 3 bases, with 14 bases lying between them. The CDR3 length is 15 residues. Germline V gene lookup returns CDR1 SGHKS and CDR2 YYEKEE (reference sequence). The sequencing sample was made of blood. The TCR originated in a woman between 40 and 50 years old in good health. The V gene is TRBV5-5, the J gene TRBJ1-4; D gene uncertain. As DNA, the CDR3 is TGTGCCAGCAGTAGGAATGCCTCGCCTAATGAAAAACTGTTTTTT. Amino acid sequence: CASSRNASPNEKLFF.